The 8 T cell receptor beta chains below come from one sample, sequenced in a study of cytomegalovirus exposure and HLA in healthy donors. Primers: 60 Vbeta forward and 13 Jbeta reverse. Clones were sequenced by immunoSEQ multiplex PCR, and TCRdb holds only the in-frame ones, with some missing. The table shows around 120,000 clones, with roughly 80% occurring only once. The sample was PBMCs. Source of these receptors: a middle-aged woman in good health and CMV-seronegative.

The chain couples TRBV7-2 to TRBJ2-3; 7 bases map to TRBD2. The trim removed 7 bases at V and 1 base at J, leaving 5 bases unmatched. In germline, CDR1 is SGHTA, CDR2 FQGNSA. The CDR3 is 14 amino acids. DNA for the CDR3: TGTGCCAGCACCCCTAGCGGTGGCACAGATACGCAGTATTTT. Residues: CASTPSGGTDTQYF. The variable domain in full, with the rest retrieved from reference TRBV7-2 and TRBJ2-3, is GAGVSQSPSNKVTEKGKDVELRCDPISGHTALYWYRQSLGQGLEFLIYFQGNSAPDKSGLPSDRFSAERTGGSVSTLTIQRTQQEDSAVYLCASTPSGGTDTQYFGPGTRLTVL.

The rearrangement joins TRBV7-6 to TRBJ2-5, with TRBD2 as a possible D gene (5 bases). This CDR3 comprises 12 residues. Looked up from germline, CDR1 is SGHVS and CDR2 is FNYEAQ. The V gene lost 1 base and the J gene lost 11 bases, with 11 bases spanning the gap. The CDR3 reads CASSLVAWEQYF. In DNA form, the CDR3 reads TGTGCCAGCAGCTTAGTAGCGTGGGAGCAGTACTTC.

The J gene is TRBJ1-5, the V gene TRBV12-5, with D possibly matching TRBD1 (6 bases). CDR3 size: 16 residues. The ends were cut back, 1 base at V and 0 bases at J, with 10 bases in the middle. From germline, CDR1 is LGHNT and CDR2 FRNRAP. The CDR3 DNA reads as TGTGCTAGTGGTTTGGGGGGACACCCTAGCAATCAGCCCCAGCATTTT. Translating gives CASGLGGHPSNQPQHF.

The rearrangement uses TRBV7-3 and TRBJ2-3; D may be TRBD1 (6 bases). CDR3 length equals 13 residues. Germline assignment: CDR1 SGHTA and CDR2 FQGTGA. With 6 bases removed from V and 6 bases from J, the gap between germline ends came to 13 bases. The chain's CDR3 is CASSGGYTDTQYF. In DNA form, the CDR3 reads TGTGCCAGCAGTGGGGGCTACACGGATACGCAGTATTTT.

This rearrangement joins TRBV29-1 to TRBJ2-3; 10 bases match TRBD2. This CDR3 has 13 residues. Germline V lookup: CDR1 SQVTM, CDR2 ANQGSEA. Losses at the gene ends were 5 bases for V and 8 bases for J; bases not matched to a gene: 7. Written as DNA, the CDR3 is TGCAGCGTTACTAGCGGGGCCCTATTTACGCAGTATTTT. Protein sequence: CSVTSGALFTQYF.

The V call is TRBV7-2, the J call TRBJ1-3, with TRBD1 identical over 8 bases. The germline CDR1 and CDR2 sequences are SGHTA and FQGNSA. The CDR3 runs 16 residues. With 5 bases clipped from V and 0 bases from J, the junction kept 6 bases outside the gene matches. The CDR3 reads CASSADRESSGNTIYF. DNA for the CDR3: TGTGCCAGCAGCGCGGACAGGGAGAGCTCTGGAAACACCATATATTTT.

The V gene is TRBV30, the J gene TRBJ1-2; D not certain. Trimming took off 0 bases at V and 7 bases at J, with 9 bases between the two ends. Germline V gene sequence: CDR1 GTSNPN, CDR2 SVGIG (reference sequence). The CDR3 extends over 12 amino acids. Written as DNA, the CDR3 is TGTGCCTGGAGTGTACCCAGTTTTGGCTACACCTTC. It translates to CAWSVPSFGYTF.

CDR3 in amino acids: CASSLGQYNEQFF. CDR3 bases: TGTGCCAGTTCCTTGGGACAGTATAATGAGCAGTTCTTC. V usage is TRBV10-3 and J usage is TRBJ2-1; TRBD1 agrees at 7 bases. This CDR3 contains 13 residues. The ends lost 10 bases at V and 7 bases at J; junction bases unmatched: 10. Germline lookup yields CDR1 ENHRY and CDR2 SYGVKD.